Listed here is a single T cell receptor beta chain. V gave up 4 bases and J gave up 5 bases; unmatched junction bases: 5. The CDR3 loop spans 17 amino acids. Germline values: CDR1 MGHRA, CDR2 YSYEKL. Profiled with immunoSEQ multiplex PCR; TCRdb holds only in-frame clones, not every one. The sample holds tens of thousands of clones; over 60% are singletons and the top ten take about a fifth. These data come from a study of blood T cell repertoires in COVID-19. Sequenced input: peripheral blood. The genes are TRBV4-1 and TRBJ2-2; 15 bases fit TRBD2. This TCR derives from a man younger than 40 with COVID-19, enrolled during active disease. The CDR3 DNA sequence: TGCGCCAGCAGCCGCGGACTAGCGGGAGGGCCGACCGGGGAGCTGTTTTTT. Protein: CASSRGLAGGPTGELFF.